This TCR beta chain originates from a study of OX40 agonist ivuxolimab in advanced cancers. Looking at the study overall: The drug used for patients, ivuxolimab, was an agonistic anti-OX40 (CD134) antibody.

This clone occurred many times. Only in-frame clones appear in the TCRdb table, and some are missing; sequencing was by immunoSEQ multiplex PCR. Of about 60,000 clones listed, roughly four fifths were seen once; the top ten hold 2.5%. The CDR3 is made up of 14 amino acids. Germline V gives CDR1 KGHSH, CDR2 LQKENI. The J segment lost 6 bases and the V segment lost 3 bases, leaving 5 bases of the junction unmatched. This specimen consisted of CD4+ or CD8+ T cells sorted from blood, obtained in a trial of the OX40 agonist ivuxolimab. The chain is built from TRBV18 and TRBJ1-5; 7 positions match TRBD1. This TCR was recovered from an adult with an advanced solid tumor such as melanoma, head and neck, liver or kidney cancer. The CDR3: CASSPTGEGQPQHF. In DNA form, the CDR3 reads TGTGCCAGCTCACCCACAGGGGAGGGTCAGCCCCAGCATTTT.